The present TCR beta chain was sequenced within a study of cytomegalovirus exposure and HLA in healthy donors. Notes on the study in general: In an earlier analysis, about 87% or about 30%: the productive usage of most TCR beta V segments. Among the sequence variants, a highly shared cluster was likely an artifact of sequencing. The authors assumed roughly uniform sequencing depth across donors for presence/absence analyses. Under in vitro conditions, three CMV-associated chains were confirmed as specific for CMV antigens.

This PCR relied on a set of 60 Vbeta primers and 13 Jbeta primers. Profiling relied on immunoSEQ multiplex PCR, and the TCRdb table lists in-frame clones only, not all of them. The table records some 110,000 clones, around three quarters of them present only once. Germline V gene lookup returns CDR1 SNHLY and CDR2 FYNNEI. The CDR3 extends over 15 amino acids. Trimming took 5 bases from V and 5 from J; bases not matched to a gene: 10. A word on this clone: Its target is not known.

The receptor's source is a woman aged 18-30 years in good health and CMV-seropositive. Sequencing was performed on PBMCs. The chain links TRBV2 to TRBJ2-5; 8 nucleotides align to TRBD2. CDR3 sequence (DNA): TGTGCCAGCAGTTCTATGTCGGGCGGGGGGGAGACCCAGTACTTC. It codes for CASSSMSGGGETQYF.